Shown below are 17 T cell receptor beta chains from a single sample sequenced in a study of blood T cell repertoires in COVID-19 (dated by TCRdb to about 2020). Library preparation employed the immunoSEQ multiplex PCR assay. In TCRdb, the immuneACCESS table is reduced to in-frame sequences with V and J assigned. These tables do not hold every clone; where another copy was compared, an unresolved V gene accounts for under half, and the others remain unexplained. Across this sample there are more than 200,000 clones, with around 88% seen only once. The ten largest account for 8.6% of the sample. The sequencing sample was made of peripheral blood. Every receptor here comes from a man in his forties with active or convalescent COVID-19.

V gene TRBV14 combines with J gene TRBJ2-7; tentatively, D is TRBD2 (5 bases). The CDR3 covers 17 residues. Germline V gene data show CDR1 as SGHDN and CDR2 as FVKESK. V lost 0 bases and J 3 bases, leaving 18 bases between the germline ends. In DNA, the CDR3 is TGTGCCAGCAGCCAAGAGGTCGGGAAGGGAAGTTTCTACGAGCAGTACTTC. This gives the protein CASSQEVGKGSFYEQYF.

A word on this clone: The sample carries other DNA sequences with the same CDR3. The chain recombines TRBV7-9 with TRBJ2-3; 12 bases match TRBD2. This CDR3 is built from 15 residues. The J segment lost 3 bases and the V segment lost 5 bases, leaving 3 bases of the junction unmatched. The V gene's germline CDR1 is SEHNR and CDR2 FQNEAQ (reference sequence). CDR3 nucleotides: TGTGCCAGCAGCCGTACTAGCGGGGGGACAGATACGCAGTATTTT. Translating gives CASSRTSGGTDTQYF.

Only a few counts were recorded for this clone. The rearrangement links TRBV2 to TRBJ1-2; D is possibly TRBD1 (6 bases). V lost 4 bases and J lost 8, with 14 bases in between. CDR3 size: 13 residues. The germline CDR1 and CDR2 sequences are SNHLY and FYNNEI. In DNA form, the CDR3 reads TGTGCCAGCAGTGGTGAGGGGGTTGGGGGCTACACCTTC. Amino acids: CASSGEGVGGYTF.

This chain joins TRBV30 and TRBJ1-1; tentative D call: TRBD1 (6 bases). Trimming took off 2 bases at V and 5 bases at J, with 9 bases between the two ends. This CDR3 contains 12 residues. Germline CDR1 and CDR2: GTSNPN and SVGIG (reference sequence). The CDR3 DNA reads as TGTGCCTGGAGTTCGCAGGGGACTGAAGCTTTCTTT. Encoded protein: CAWSSQGTEAFF.

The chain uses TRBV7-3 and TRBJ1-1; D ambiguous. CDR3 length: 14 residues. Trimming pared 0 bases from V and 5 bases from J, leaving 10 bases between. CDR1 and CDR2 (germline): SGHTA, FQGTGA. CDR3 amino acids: CASSLTGEATEAFF. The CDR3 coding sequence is TGTGCCAGCAGCTTAACTGGGGAGGCGACTGAAGCTTTCTTT.

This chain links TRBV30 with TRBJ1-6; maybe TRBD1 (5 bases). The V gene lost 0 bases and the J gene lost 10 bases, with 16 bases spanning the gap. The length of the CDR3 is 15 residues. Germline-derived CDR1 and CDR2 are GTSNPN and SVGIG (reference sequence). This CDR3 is CAWSVKPGGASPLHF. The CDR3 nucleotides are TGTGCCTGGAGTGTCAAGCCCGGGGGTGCGTCACCCCTCCACTTT.

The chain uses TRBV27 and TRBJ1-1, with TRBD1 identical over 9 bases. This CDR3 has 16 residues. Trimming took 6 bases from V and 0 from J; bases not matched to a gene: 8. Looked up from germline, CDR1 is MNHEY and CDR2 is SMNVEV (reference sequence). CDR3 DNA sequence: TGTGCCAGCAGACAGACAGGGGGTACTATGAACACTGAAGCTTTCTTT. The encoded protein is CASRQTGGTMNTEAFF.

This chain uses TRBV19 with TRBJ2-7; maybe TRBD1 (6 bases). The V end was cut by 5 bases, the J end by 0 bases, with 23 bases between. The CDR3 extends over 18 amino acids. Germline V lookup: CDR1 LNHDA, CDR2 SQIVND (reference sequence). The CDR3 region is CASSRSGVSRPLSYEQYF. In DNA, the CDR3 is TGTGCCAGTAGTCGGTCAGGGGTTAGCCGCCCCCTCTCCTACGAGCAGTACTTC.

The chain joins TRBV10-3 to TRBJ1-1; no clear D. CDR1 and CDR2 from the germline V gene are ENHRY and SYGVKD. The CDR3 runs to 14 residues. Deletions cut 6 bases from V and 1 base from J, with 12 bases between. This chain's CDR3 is CAISPGLTNTEAFF. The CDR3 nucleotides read TGTGCCATCAGCCCTGGGCTTACGAACACTGAAGCTTTCTTT.

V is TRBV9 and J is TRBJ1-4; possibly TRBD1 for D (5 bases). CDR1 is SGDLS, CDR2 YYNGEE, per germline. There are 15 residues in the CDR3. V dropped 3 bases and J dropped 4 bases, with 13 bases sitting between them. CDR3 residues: CASSGGTDYNEKLFF. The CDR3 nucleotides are TGTGCCAGCAGCGGCGGGACGGACTATAATGAAAAACTGTTTTTT.

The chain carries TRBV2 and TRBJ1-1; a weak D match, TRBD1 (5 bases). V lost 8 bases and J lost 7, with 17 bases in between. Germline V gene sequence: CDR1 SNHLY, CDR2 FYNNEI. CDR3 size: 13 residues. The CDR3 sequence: CASGFRSRGEAFF. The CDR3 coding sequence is TGTGCCAGCGGATTTAGAAGTAGGGGTGAAGCTTTCTTT.

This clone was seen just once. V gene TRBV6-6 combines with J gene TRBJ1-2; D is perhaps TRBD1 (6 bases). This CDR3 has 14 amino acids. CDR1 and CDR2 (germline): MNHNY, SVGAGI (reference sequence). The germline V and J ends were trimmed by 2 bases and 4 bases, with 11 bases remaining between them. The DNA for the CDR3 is TGTGCCAGCAGTTACGGGGGCCCCCCCTATGGCTACACCTTC. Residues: CASSYGGPPYGYTF.

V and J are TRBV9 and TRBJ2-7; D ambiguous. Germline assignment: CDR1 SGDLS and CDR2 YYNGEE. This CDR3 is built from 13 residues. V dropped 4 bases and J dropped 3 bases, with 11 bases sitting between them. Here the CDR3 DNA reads TGTGCCAGCAGCCCACAACCTGACTACGAGCAGTACTTC. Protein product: CASSPQPDYEQYF.

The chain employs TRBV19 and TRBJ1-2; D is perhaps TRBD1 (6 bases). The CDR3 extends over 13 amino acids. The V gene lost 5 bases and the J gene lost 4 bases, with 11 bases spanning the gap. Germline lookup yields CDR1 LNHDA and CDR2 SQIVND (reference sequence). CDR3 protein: CASSLDSFYGYTF. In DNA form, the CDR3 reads TGTGCCAGTAGTCTGGACAGCTTCTATGGCTACACCTTC.

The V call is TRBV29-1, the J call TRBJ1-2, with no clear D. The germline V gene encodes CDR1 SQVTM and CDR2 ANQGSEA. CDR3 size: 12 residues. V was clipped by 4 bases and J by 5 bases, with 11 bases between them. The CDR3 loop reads CSVGPPTYGYTF. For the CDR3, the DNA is TGCAGCGTTGGTCCGCCCACATATGGCTACACCTTC.

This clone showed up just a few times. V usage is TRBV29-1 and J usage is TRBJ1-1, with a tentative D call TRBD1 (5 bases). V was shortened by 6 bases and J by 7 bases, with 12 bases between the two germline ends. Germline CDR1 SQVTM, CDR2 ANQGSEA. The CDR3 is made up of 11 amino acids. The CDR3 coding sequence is TGCAGCGTCCCTCGGGGGGGTGAAGCTTTCTTT. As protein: CSVPRGGEAFF.

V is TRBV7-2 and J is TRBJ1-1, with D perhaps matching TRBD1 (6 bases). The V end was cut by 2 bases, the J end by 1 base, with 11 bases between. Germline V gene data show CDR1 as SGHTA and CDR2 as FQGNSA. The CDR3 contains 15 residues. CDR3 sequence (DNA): TGTGCCAGCAGCTTACTGGGACATCAGAACACTGAAGCTTTCTTT. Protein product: CASSLLGHQNTEAFF.